Below, 8 T cell receptor beta chains from the same sample are listed, as sequenced in a study of CD8+CD57+ T cells in acquired aplastic anemia. Genomic DNA served as template for TCR beta VDJ and CDR3 profiling. TCRdb passed the reads through MiXCR, listing each CDR3 protein once. The sample records 400,000 to 450,000 distinct CDR3 sequences, 60% to 80% being singletons. The sample taken for sequencing was sorted CD4+, CD8+, or CD8+CD57+ T cells (not recorded which) from PBMCs. These receptors all stem from a human donor in good health, serving as a control.

This clonotype was seen many times. The chain employs TRBV4-2 and TRBJ2-3; 10 bases agree with TRBD1. Germline lookup yields CDR1 LGHNA and CDR2 YNFKEQ. The CDR3 has 17 residues. V gave up 0 bases and J gave up 7 bases; unmatched junction bases: 10. CDR3 bases: TGTGCCAGCAGCCAAGATTTGGGACAGGGGAATGATTATACGCAGTATTTT. Encoded protein: CASSQDLGQGNDYTQYF.

This clonotype has just one count. At one of its ends the junction is not consistent with the germline gene, which may arise from a read error. The rearrangement uses TRBV9 and TRBJ1-6; a possible D gene is TRBD1 (6 bases). CDR3 length: 17 amino acids. The germline gives CDR1 SGDLS, CDR2 YYNGEE. CDR3 DNA: TGTGCCAGCAGCTTAGTGGGCGGGGGCTCCTACAATTCACCCCTCCACTTT. Translation: CASSLVGGGSYNSPLHF.

Worth noting for this clonotype: The CDR3 does not end in the conserved phenylalanine or tryptophan, so this is likely a read error. Because the CDR3's place on the DNA is in doubt, the DNA is left out and the CDR3 is given as listed by TCRdb. V gene TRBV9 combines with J gene TRBJ1-2. Germline CDR1 is SGDLS and CDR2 is YYNGEE. The CDR3 is 12 amino acids in total, end residues counted. The CDR3 loop reads CASSERSYSNNS.

On this clonotype itself: Since the CDR3 does not end with the conserved phenylalanine or tryptophan, this likely comes from a read error. No DNA is shown, since the ends of the CDR3 on it are uncertain; the CDR3 is the one TCRdb lists. The CDR3 is CSARVVGETV. This chain joins TRBV20-1 and TRBJ2-1; the table's D call, TRBD2, has no DNA check behind it. Germline V gene sequence: CDR1 DFQATT, CDR2 SNEGSKA (reference sequence). Counting both end residues, the CDR3 totals 10 amino acids.

There are many counts of this clonotype. V usage is TRBV25-1 and J usage is TRBJ2-2, with D maybe TRBD1 (5 bases). This CDR3 is built from 18 residues. CDR1 MGHDK and CDR2 SYGVNS come from the germline V gene. Trimming cost V 0 bases and J 10 bases, with 24 bases left between them. In DNA form, the CDR3 reads TGTGCCAGCAGTGAATATGCCAGGGCCACTCACCAACCATCGGAGCTGTTTTTT. Protein: CASSEYARATHQPSELFF.

The sample holds many counts of this clonotype. V and J are TRBV9 and TRBJ1-1; D may be TRBD1 (5 bases). This CDR3 is built from 15 residues. Germline V gives CDR1 SGDLS, CDR2 YYNGEE. Between the trimmed V and J ends, which lost 0 bases and 4 bases, there was a span of 13 bases. Here the CDR3 reads CASSVGWGRGTEAFF. In DNA, the CDR3 is TGTGCCAGCAGCGTAGGATGGGGGAGAGGCACTGAAGCTTTCTTT.

The chain carries TRBV9 and TRBJ2-1, with D perhaps given as TRBD1 or TRBD2 (7 bases each). The V and J ends lost 4 bases and 8 bases respectively, with 16 bases between them. Per germline, CDR1 SGDLS and CDR2 YYNGEE. The length of the CDR3 is 14 residues. The CDR3 bases are TGTGCCAGCAGCCAAGGGGCAGGGGGGGATGAGCAGTTCTTC. It translates to CASSQGAGGDEQFF.

This clonotype showed up just once. The J gene is TRBJ2-7, the V gene TRBV20-1; possibly TRBD2 for D (6 bases). The CDR3 is made up of 12 amino acids. Deletions cut 3 bases from V and 5 bases from J, with 11 bases between. The V gene's germline CDR1 is DFQATT and CDR2 SNEGSKA (reference sequence). The CDR3 sequence is CSASGSGDEQYF. CDR3 nucleotide sequence: TGCAGTGCTAGCGGGAGTGGCGACGAGCAGTACTTC.